What follows are 17 T cell receptor beta chains derived from one specimen sequenced in a study of breast tumors, draining lymph nodes, adjacent tissues. One entry per CDR3 protein results from TCRdb running MiXCR on the multiplex PCR reads. The repertoire holds approximately 63,000 distinct CDR3 sequences, with roughly 57% as singletons. Sequencing used breast tumor tissue. The receptors come from a female donor with breast cancer. Some clones in this sample may be carry-over from other donors' samples.

On this clonotype itself: At one end, the junction sequence differs from germline, possibly due to a read error. The V and J genes are TRBV7-7 and TRBJ2-7, with a possible D match to TRBD1 (5 bases). Germline loops: CDR1 SSHAT, CDR2 FNYEAQ (reference sequence). The CDR3 has 13 residues. This chain's CDR3 is CASSQTVPYEQYF. Written as DNA, the CDR3 is TGTGCTAGCAGCCAGACAGTTCCTTACGAGCAGTACTTC.

Note on this clonotype: A junction boundary mismatches the germline segment, possibly from a read error. J is TRBJ2-7 and V is TRBV5-5; weak D call: TRBD2 (5 bases). The germline CDR1 and CDR2 sequences are SGHKS and YYEKEE (reference sequence). CDR3 size: 13 residues. The CDR3 sequence is CASSLEGAYEQHF. Here the CDR3 DNA reads TGTGCCAGCAGCTTGGAGGGAGCCTACGAGCAGCACTTC. Complete variable domain (other parts from reference TRBV5-5 and TRBJ2-7): DAGVTQSPTHLIKTRGQQVTLRCSPISGHKSVSWYQQVLGQGPQFIFQYYEKEERGRGNFPDRFSARQFPNYSSELNVNALLLGDSALYLCASSLEGAYEQHFGPGTRLTVT.

About this clonotype itself: Given a much more abundant clone one base away, this may be a read error. V is TRBV20-1 and J is TRBJ2-1; D remains ambiguous. Germline values: CDR1 DFQATT, CDR2 SNEGSKA (reference sequence). This CDR3 spans 13 amino acids. CDR3 residues: CSAESLLYNAQFF. The CDR3 coding sequence is TGCAGTGCCGAGTCCCTCCTTTACAATGCGCAGTTCTTC.

This clonotype has at least ten counts. The V gene is TRBV2, the J gene TRBJ2-7; 14 positions agree with TRBD2. This CDR3 contains 15 residues. Germline assignment: CDR1 SNHLY and CDR2 FYNNEI. The trim removed 8 bases at V and 4 bases at J, leaving 7 bases unmatched. The CDR3 spells CASSPWTSGGYEQYF. The CDR3 bases are TGTGCCAGCTCGCCCTGGACTAGCGGGGGGTACGAGCAGTACTTC.

This clonotype was seen repeatedly, ten times or more. V and J are TRBV20-1 and TRBJ1-4, with 8 bases lining up with TRBD1. Germline V gene sequence: CDR1 DFQATT, CDR2 SNEGSKA (reference sequence). The CDR3 has 16 amino acids. The V and J ends lost 5 bases and 5 bases, in that order; junction bases with no gene match: 13. The CDR3 nucleotides are TGCAGTGCTCATGGACAGGGTGGGGGTAAGAATGAAAAACTGTTTTTT. It translates to CSAHGQGGGKNEKLFF.

This clonotype was detected ten times or more. V and J are TRBV6-1 and TRBJ1-5; no clear D gene. The ends were cut back, 1 base at V and 1 base at J, with 5 bases in the middle. Germline CDR1 is MNHNS and CDR2 is SASEGT. CDR3 length: 14 residues. CDR3 region: CASSEVGSNQPQHF. The CDR3 coding sequence is TGTGCCAGCAGTGAAGTCGGCAGCAATCAGCCCCAGCATTTT.

This sequence joins TRBV10-3 and TRBJ1-4, with D unclear. The V gene's germline CDR1 is ENHRY and CDR2 SYGVKD. The V and J ends lost 2 bases and 5 bases respectively, with 3 bases between them. This CDR3 spans 12 amino acids. The CDR3 reads CAISEPNEKLFF. As DNA, the CDR3 is TGTGCCATCAGTGAGCCGAATGAAAAACTGTTTTTT.

This clonotype was seen ten or more times. Given a much more abundant clone one base away, this may be a read error. This chain joins TRBV20-1 and TRBJ2-7; maybe TRBD2 (7 bases). The CDR3 sequence is 14 residues long. Germline V gives CDR1 DFQATT, CDR2 SNEGSKA (reference sequence). Trimming stripped 3 bases from V and 6 bases from J, with 18 bases between. Written as DNA, the CDR3 is TGCAGTGCTAGCTTTTCGGGGGGCGCCTCCGAGCAGTACTTC. It is translated as CSASFSGGASEQYF.

The rearrangement joins TRBV9 to TRBJ2-7, with a tentative D call TRBD2 (6 bases). The CDR3 consists of 13 residues. V was cut by 3 bases and J by 4 bases, with 11 bases left in between. CDR1 and CDR2 from the germline V gene are SGDLS and YYNGEE. The CDR3 sequence is CASSGGDGYEQYF. The CDR3 region has the DNA TGTGCCAGCAGCGGGGGGGACGGTTACGAGCAGTACTTC. Variable domain in full (rest from reference TRBV9 and TRBJ2-7): DSGVTQTPKHLITATGQRVTLRCSPRSGDLSVYWYQQSLDQGLQFLIQYYNGEERAKGNILERFSAQQFPDLHSELNLSSLELGDSALYFCASSGGDGYEQYFGPGTRLTVT.

This clonotype has ten or more counts. The gene calls are TRBV6-1 and TRBJ1-3; weak D call: TRBD1 (5 bases). V was pared by 4 bases and J by 6 bases, with 19 bases between. This CDR3 contains 16 residues. Germline-derived CDR1 and CDR2 are MNHNS and SASEGT. The CDR3 bases are TGTGCCAGCAGTGCTAGGACACCTACCTGGGAAAACACCATATATTTT. This encodes CASSARTPTWENTIYF.

The chain recombines TRBV12-3 or TRBV12-4 with TRBJ2-1; weak D call: TRBD1 (6 bases). The CDR3 has 15 residues. Between the trimmed V and J ends, which lost 6 bases and 3 bases, there was a span of 15 bases. Here the CDR3 DNA reads TGTGCCAGCAGACCTACAGGGCACATCTACAATGAGCAGTTCTTC. Encoded protein: CASRPTGHIYNEQFF.

This clonotype was observed many times. V and J are TRBV4-1 and TRBJ1-5; 8 positions agree with TRBD1. Trimming at V came to 0 bases and at J to 0 bases, leaving 7 bases not matched to a gene. Germline V CDR1 and CDR2: MGHRA, YSYEKL. The CDR3 is 18 residues long. For the CDR3, the DNA is TGCGCCAGCAGCCAAGACTGGACAGGGTCCTATAGCAATCAGCCCCAGCATTTT. Translated, it gives CASSQDWTGSYSNQPQHF.

This clonotype was recorded at least ten times. The gene calls are TRBV20-1 and TRBJ1-4, with 8 bases identical to TRBD1. Trimming removed 8 bases from V and 3 bases from J; junction bases left unmatched: 5. This CDR3 contains 13 residues. Germline V gene lookup returns CDR1 DFQATT and CDR2 SNEGSKA (reference sequence). In nucleotides, the CDR3 is TGCAGTTCCACAGGGGGATCTAATGAAAAACTGTTTTTT. Its translation: CSSTGGSNEKLFF.

This clonotype was counted at least ten times. This may arise from a read error, as a much more abundant clone is one base away. This chain uses TRBV20-1 with TRBJ2-7; 10 bases match TRBD1. The V and J ends lost 7 bases and 4 bases, in that order; junction bases with no gene match: 13. This CDR3 contains 15 residues. Looked up from germline, CDR1 is DFQATT and CDR2 is SNEGSKA (reference sequence). The CDR3 here is CSGRGDRGAAYEQYF. The CDR3 coding sequence is TGCAGTGGCAGGGGGGACAGGGGCGCCGCTTACGAGCAGTACTTC.

This clonotype was seen at least ten times. This rearrangement joins TRBV3-1 to TRBJ2-1; the match to TRBD2 covers 7 bases. The CDR3 is made up of 16 amino acids. Trimming cost V 2 bases and J 4 bases; bases outside gene matches: 8. Per the germline V gene, CDR1 is LGHDT and CDR2 is YNNKEL (reference sequence). The CDR3 DNA reads as TGTGCCAGCAGCCAAAGGAGCGGGGAACCATACAATGAGCAGTTCTTC. Translating it yields CASSQRSGEPYNEQFF.

The CDR3 DNA reads TGTGCCAGCAGCACCAACAGGGGGCTCAAGACCCAGTACTTC. Protein sequence: CASSTNRGLKTQYF. The chain is built from TRBV5-4 and TRBJ2-5; 9 positions agree with TRBD1. With V trimmed by 4 bases and J by 6 bases, 7 bases remained unmatched. Looked up from germline, CDR1 is SGHNT and CDR2 is YYREEE (reference sequence). This CDR3 region has 14 residues.

This clonotype was seen at least ten times. The J gene is TRBJ2-5, the V gene TRBV5-4; 13 bases align to TRBD2. The CDR3 covers 15 residues. Germline V gene lookup returns CDR1 SGHNT and CDR2 YYREEE (reference sequence). V shed 0 bases, J shed 5 bases, and the junction held 1 base outside the gene matches. The CDR3 DNA reads TGTGCCAGCAGCTTGGAACTAGCGGGGGGGGAGACCCAGTACTTC. Residues: CASSLELAGGETQYF.